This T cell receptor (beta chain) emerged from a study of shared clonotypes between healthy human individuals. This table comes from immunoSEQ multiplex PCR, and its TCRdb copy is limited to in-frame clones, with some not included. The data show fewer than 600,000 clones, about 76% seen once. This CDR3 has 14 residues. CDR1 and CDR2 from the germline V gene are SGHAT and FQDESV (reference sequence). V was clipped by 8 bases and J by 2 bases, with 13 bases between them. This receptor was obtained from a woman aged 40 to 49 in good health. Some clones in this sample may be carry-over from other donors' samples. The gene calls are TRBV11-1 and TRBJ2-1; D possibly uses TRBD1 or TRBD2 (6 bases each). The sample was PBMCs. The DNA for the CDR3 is TGTGCCAGCCTTAAGGGGGGCCCCTACAATGAGCAGTTCTTC. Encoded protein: CASLKGGPYNEQFF.